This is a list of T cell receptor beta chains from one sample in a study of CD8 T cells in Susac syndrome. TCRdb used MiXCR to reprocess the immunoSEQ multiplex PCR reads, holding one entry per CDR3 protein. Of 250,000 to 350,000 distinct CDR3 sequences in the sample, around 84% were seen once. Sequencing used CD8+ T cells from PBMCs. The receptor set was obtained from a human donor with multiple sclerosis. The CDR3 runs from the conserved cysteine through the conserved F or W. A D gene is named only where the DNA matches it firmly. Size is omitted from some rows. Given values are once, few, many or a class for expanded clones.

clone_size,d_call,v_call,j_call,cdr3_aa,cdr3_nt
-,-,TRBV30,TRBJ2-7,CAWSVGGGDEQYF,TGTGCCTGGAGTGTAGGAGGGGGAGACGAGCAGTACTTC
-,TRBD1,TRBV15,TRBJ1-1,CATTYDRANTEAFF,TGTGCCACCACCTACGACAGGGCGAACACTGAAGCTTTCTTT
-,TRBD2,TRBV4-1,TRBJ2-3,CASSHWASGTGRYTQYF,TGCGCCAGCAGCCACTGGGCTAGCGGGACCGGCCGATATACGCAGTATTTT
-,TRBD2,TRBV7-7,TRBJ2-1,CASSLGGRINEQFF,TGTGCTAGCAGCTTAGGCGGGAGGATTAATGAGCAGTTCTTC
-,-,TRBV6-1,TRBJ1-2,CASNPGLVGALGYGYTF,TGTGCCAGCAACCCGGGCCTCGTCGGGGCGTTGGGGTATGGCTACACCTTC
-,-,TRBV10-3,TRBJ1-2,CAISEADSRYGYTF,TGTGCCATCAGTGAGGCTGACAGCCGATATGGCTACACCTTC
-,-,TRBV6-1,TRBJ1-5,CASSPSREPQHF,TGTGCCAGCAGTCCCAGCAGGGAGCCCCAGCATTTT
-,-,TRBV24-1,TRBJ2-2,CATSDLRGTNTGELFF,TGTGCCACCAGTGATTTGCGTGGGACGAACACCGGGGAGCTGTTTTTT
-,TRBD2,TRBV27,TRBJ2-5,CDSSLAGGRKETQYF,TGTGACAGCAGTTTAGCGGGTGGGAGGAAAGAGACCCAGTACTTC
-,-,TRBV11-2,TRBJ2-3,CASSPDGTQYF,TGTGCCAGCAGCCCAGATGGAACGCAGTATTTT
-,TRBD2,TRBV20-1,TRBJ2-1,CSARDSTSGSLYEQFF,TGCAGTGCTAGAGATTCCACTAGCGGGAGTCTCTATGAGCAGTTCTTC
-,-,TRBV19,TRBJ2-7,CASSMAPRDHEQYF,TGTGCCAGTAGTATGGCGCCCAGGGACCACGAGCAGTACTTC
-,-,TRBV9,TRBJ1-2,CASSVEAANYGYTF,TGTGCCAGCAGCGTAGAGGCAGCCAACTATGGCTACACCTTC
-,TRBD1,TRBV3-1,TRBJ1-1,CASSQWRQGADEAFF,TGTGCCAGCAGCCAATGGAGACAGGGGGCTGATGAAGCTTTCTTT
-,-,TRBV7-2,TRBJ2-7,CASSLAGELSDEQYF,TGTGCCAGCAGCTTAGCAGGGGAACTAAGCGACGAGCAGTACTTC
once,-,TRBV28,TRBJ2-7,CASSFDIRASYEQYF,TGTGCCAGCAGTTTTGATATACGGGCGTCCTACGAGCAGTACTTC
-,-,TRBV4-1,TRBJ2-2,CASRFRVATGELFF,TGCGCCAGCAGGTTCAGGGTTGCCACCGGGGAGCTGTTTTTT
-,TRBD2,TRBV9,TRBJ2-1,CASSLTSGGISEQFF,TGTGCCAGCAGCCTGACTAGCGGAGGGATTAGTGAGCAGTTCTTC
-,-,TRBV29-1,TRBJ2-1,CSVGSGEGSEQFF,TGCAGCGTTGGGTCGGGTGAGGGAAGTGAGCAGTTCTTC
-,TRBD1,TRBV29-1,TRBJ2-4,CSVEQGAKENIQYF,TGCAGCGTTGAGCAGGGGGCTAAGGAAAACATTCAGTACTTC
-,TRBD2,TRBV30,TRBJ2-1,CAWTSGTHNEQFF,TGTGCCTGGACTAGCGGGACCCACAATGAGCAGTTCTTC
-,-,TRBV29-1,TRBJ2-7,CSVWSGAYEQYF,TGCAGCGTCTGGAGCGGAGCCTACGAGCAGTACTTC
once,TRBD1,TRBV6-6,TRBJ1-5,CASSWDRASNQPQHF,TGTGCCAGCAGTTGGGACAGGGCGAGCAATCAGCCCCAGCATTTT
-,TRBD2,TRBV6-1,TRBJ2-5,CASSPWTSGSRETQYF,TGTGCCAGCAGTCCCTGGACTAGCGGGAGTCGGGAGACCCAGTACTTC
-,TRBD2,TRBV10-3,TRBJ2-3,CAISLLAGPRSTDTQYF,TGTGCCATCAGCCTACTAGCGGGCCCCCGAAGCACAGATACGCAGTATTTT
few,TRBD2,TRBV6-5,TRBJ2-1,CASSYQREFESDEQFF,TGTGCCAGCAGTTACCAGCGGGAGTTCGAGAGCGATGAGCAGTTCTTC